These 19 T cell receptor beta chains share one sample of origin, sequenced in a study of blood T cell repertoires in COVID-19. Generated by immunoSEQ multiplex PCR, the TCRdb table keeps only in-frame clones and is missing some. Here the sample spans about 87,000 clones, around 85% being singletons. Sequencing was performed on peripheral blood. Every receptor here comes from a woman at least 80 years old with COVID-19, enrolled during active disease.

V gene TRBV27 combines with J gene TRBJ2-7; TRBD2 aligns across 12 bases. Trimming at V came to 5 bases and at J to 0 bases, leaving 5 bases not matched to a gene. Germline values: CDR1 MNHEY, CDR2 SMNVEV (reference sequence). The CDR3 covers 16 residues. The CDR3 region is CASSRRLAGDSYEQYF. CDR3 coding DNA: TGTGCCAGCAGTCGGCGACTAGCGGGAGACTCCTACGAGCAGTACTTC.

CDR3 sequence: CASSPGQINQPQHF. CDR3 sequence (DNA): TGTGCCAGCTCACCGGGACAGATCAATCAGCCCCAGCATTTT. V and J are TRBV18 and TRBJ1-5, with 7 bases aligning to TRBD1. The CDR3 covers 14 residues. Trimming at V came to 3 bases and at J to 3 bases, leaving 2 bases not matched to a gene. Germline lookup yields CDR1 KGHSH and CDR2 LQKENI.

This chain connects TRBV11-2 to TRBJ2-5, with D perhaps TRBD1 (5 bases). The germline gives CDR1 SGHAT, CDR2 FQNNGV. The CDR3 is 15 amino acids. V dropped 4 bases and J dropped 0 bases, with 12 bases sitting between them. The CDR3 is CASSSGDRNQETQYF. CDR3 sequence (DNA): TGTGCCAGCAGCTCCGGAGACAGAAACCAAGAGACCCAGTACTTC.

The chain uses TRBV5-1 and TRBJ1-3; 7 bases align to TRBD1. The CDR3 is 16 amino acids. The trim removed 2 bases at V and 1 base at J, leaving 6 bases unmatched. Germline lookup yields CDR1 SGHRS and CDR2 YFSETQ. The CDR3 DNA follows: TGCGCCAGCAGCTTATCCGGGACAGCATCTGGAAACACCATATATTTT. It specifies CASSLSGTASGNTIYF.

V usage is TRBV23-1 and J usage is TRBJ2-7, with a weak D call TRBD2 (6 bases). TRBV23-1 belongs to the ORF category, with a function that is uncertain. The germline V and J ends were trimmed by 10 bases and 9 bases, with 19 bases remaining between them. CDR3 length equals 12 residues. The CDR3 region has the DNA TGCGCCAACCGAGCGGGCAGGGTGTGGCAGTACTTC. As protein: CANRAGRVWQYF.

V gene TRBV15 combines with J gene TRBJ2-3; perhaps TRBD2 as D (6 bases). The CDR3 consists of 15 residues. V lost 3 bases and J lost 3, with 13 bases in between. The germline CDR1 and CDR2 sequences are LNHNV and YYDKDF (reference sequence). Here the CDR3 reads CATSRPEGRTDTQYF. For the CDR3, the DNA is TGTGCCACCAGCAGGCCGGAGGGTAGGACAGATACGCAGTATTTT.

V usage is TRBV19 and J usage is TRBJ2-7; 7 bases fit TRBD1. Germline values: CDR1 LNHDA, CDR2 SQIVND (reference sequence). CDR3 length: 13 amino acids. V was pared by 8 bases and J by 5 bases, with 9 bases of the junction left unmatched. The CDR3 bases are TGTGCCAGTGGACAGGTAACGTGGAACGAGCAGTACTTC. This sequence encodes CASGQVTWNEQYF.

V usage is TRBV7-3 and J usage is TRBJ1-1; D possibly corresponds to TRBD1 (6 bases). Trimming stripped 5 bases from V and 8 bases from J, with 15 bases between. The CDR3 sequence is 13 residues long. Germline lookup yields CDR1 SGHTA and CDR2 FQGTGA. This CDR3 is CASSKDRTGEAFF. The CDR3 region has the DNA TGTGCCAGCAGCAAAGACAGGACCGGAGAAGCTTTCTTT.

The CDR3 DNA follows: TGTGCCAGCAGTGAACAGGGCTCGAACACTGAAGCTTTCTTT. Residues: CASSEQGSNTEAFF. The chain links TRBV2 to TRBJ1-1; a weak D match, TRBD1 (5 bases). The V gene lost 2 bases and the J gene lost 1 base, with 8 bases spanning the gap. The CDR3 consists of 14 residues. Germline values: CDR1 SNHLY, CDR2 FYNNEI. The variable domain in full, completed from reference TRBV2 and TRBJ1-1, reads EPEVTQTPSHQVTQMGQEVILRCVPISNHLYFYWYRQILGQKVEFLVSFYNNEISEKSEIFDDQFSVERPDGSNFTLKIRSTKLEDSAMYFCASSEQGSNTEAFFGQGTRLTVV.

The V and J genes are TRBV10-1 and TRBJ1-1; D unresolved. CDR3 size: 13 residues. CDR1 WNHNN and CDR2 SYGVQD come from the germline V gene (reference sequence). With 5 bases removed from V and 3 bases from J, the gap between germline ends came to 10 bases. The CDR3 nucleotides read TGCGCCAGCAGTCGGGAAAGGGACACTGAAGCTTTCTTT. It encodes CASSRERDTEAFF.

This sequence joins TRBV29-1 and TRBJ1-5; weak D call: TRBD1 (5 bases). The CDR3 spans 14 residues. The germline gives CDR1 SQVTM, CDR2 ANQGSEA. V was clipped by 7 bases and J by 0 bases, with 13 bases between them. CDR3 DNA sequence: TGCAGCGCCAACAGGAGCTATAGCAATCAGCCCCAGCATTTT. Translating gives CSANRSYSNQPQHF. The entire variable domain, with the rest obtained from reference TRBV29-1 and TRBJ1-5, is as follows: SAVISQKPSRDICQRGTSLTIQCQVDSQVTMMFWYRQQPGQSLTLIATANQGSEATYESGFVIDKFPISRPNLTFSTLTVSNMSPEDSSIYLCSANRSYSNQPQHFGDGTRLSIL.

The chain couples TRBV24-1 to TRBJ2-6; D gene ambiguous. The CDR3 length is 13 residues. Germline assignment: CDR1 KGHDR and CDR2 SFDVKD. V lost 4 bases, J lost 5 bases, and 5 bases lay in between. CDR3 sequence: CATSDPWANVLTF. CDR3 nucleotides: TGTGCCACCAGTGACCCCTGGGCCAACGTCCTGACTTTC.

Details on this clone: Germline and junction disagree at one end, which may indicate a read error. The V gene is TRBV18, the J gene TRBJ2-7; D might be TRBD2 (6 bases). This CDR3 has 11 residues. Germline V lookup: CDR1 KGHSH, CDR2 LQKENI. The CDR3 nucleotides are TGTGCCAGCTCACAACCGGGTGGCGGGAACTTC. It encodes CASSQPGGGNF.

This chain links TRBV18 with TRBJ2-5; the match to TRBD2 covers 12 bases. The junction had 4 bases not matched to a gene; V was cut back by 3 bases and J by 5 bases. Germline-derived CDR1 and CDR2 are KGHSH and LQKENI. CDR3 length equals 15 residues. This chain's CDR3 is CASSPKTSGGETQYF. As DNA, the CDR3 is TGTGCCAGCTCACCCAAGACTAGCGGGGGCGAGACCCAGTACTTC.

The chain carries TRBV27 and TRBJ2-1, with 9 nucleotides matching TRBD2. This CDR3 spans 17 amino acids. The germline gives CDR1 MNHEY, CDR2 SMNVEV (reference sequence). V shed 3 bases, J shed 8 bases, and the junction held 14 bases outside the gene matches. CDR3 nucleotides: TGTGCCAGCAGTTTTTTACCAGCGGGGGGCATCTTCGATGAGCAGTTCTTC. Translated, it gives CASSFLPAGGIFDEQFF.

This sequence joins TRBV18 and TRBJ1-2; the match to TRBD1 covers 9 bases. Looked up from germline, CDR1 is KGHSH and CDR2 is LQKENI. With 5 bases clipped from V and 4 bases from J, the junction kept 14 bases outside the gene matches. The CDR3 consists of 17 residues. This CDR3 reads CASSGFREGQGTYGYTF. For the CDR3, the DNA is TGTGCCAGCTCAGGTTTCCGTGAAGGACAGGGGACCTATGGCTACACCTTC.

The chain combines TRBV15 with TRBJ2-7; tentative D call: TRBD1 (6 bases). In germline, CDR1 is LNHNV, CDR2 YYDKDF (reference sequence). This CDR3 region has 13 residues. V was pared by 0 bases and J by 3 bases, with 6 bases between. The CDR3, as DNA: TGTGCCACCAGCAGAGAACAGGGCTACGAGCAGTACTTC. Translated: CATSREQGYEQYF.

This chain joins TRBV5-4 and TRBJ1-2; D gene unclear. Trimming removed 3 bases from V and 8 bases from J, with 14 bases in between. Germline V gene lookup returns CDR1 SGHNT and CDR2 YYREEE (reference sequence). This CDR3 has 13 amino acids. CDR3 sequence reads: CASSSLRRGGYTF. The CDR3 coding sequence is TGTGCCAGCAGCTCCCTTAGAAGAGGGGGCTACACCTTC. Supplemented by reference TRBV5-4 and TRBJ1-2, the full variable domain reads ETGVTQSPTHLIKTRGQQVTLRCSSQSGHNTVSWYQQALGQGPQFIFQYYREEENGRGNFPPRFSGLQFPNYSSELNVNALELDDSALYLCASSSLRRGGYTFGSGTRLTVV.

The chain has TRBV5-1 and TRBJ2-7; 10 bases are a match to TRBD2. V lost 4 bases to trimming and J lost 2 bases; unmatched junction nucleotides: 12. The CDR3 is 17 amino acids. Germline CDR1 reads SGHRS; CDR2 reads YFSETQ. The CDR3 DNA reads TGCGCCAGCAGCAGAGGACTAGCGGACCAAACCCCCTACGAGCAGTACTTC. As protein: CASSRGLADQTPYEQYF.